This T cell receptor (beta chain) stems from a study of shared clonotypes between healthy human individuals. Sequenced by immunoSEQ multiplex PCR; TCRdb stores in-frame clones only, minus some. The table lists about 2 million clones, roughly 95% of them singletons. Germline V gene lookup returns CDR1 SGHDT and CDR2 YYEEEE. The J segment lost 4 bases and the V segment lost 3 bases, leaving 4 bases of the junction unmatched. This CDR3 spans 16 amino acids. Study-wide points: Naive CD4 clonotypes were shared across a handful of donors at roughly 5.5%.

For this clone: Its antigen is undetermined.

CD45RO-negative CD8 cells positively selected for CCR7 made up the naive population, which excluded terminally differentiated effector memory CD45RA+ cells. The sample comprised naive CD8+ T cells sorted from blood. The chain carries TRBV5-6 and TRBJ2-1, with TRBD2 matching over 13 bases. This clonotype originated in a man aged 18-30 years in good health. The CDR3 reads CASSWGTSGDYNEQFF. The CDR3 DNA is TGTGCCAGCAGCTGGGGGACTAGCGGGGATTACAATGAGCAGTTCTTC.